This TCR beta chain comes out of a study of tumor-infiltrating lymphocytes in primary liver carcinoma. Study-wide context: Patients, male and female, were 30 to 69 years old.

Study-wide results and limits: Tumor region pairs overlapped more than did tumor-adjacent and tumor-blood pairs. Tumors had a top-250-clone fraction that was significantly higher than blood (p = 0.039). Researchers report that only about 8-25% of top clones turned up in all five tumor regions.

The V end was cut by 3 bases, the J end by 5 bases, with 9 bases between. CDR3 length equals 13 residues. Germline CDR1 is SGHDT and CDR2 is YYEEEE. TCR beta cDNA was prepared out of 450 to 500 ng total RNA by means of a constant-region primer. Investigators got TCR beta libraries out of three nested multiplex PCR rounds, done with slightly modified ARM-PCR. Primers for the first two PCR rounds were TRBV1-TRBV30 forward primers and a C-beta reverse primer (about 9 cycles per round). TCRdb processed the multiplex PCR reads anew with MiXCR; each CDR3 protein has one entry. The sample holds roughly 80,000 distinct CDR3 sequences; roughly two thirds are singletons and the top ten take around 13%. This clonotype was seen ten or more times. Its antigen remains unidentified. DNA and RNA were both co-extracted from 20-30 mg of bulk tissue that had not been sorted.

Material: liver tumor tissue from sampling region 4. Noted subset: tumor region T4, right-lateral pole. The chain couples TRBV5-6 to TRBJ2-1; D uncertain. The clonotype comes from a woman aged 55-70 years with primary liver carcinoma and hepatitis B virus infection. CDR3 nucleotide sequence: TGTGCCAGCAGCTATGGACCCGACAATGAGCAGTTCTTC. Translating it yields CASSYGPDNEQFF. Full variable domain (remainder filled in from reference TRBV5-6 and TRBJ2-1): DAGVTQSPTHLIKTRGQQVTLRCSPKSGHDTVSWYQQALGQGPQFIFQYYEEEERQRGNFPDRFSGHQFPNYSSELNVNALLLGDSALYLCASSYGPDNEQFFGPGTRLTVL.